Below are 4 T cell receptor beta chains sequenced from a single sample in a study of shared clonotypes between healthy human individuals. TCRdb's table, derived via immunoSEQ multiplex PCR, lists solely in-frame clones and lacks some. The data contain 2 million to 2.5 million clones, about 94% of them singletons. Sequencing used naive CD4+ T cells sorted from blood. The subset denotes: CD45RA+ positively selected. The receptors derive from a man aged 18 to 35 in good health.

The V call is TRBV7-2, the J call TRBJ1-2; D is unclear. V lost 2 bases and J 12 bases, leaving 16 bases between the germline ends. Germline V gene data show CDR1 as SGHTA and CDR2 as FQGNSA. The length of the CDR3 is 13 residues. The DNA of the CDR3 is TGTGCCAGCAGCTTACTCCGCGGGGTCTCGCACACCTTC. Amino acids: CASSLLRGVSHTF.

This clone has only one observation. The gene calls are TRBV11-2 and TRBJ1-2; D not certain. Germline CDR1 is SGHAT and CDR2 is FQNNGV. The CDR3 length is 11 residues. Trimming left V 1 base short and J 10 bases short, with 7 bases between. The CDR3 bases are TGTGCCAGCAGCTTAGGGGGAGACTACACCTTC. Protein sequence: CASSLGGDYTF.

This clone has a single count. The rearrangement links TRBV11-1 to TRBJ2-2, with 10 bases that match TRBD1. V shed 4 bases and J 7 bases; nucleotides not matched to a gene: 6. CDR1 is SGHAT, CDR2 FQDESV, per germline (reference sequence). The CDR3 runs to 15 residues. CDR3 sequence reads: CASSSDRGRVGELFF. CDR3 nucleotides: TGTGCCAGCAGCTCTGACAGGGGGCGGGTCGGGGAGCTGTTTTTT. The complete variable domain, with remaining parts taken from reference TRBV11-1 and TRBJ2-2, reads EAEVAQSPRYKITEKSQAVAFWCDPISGHATLYWYRQILGQGPELLVQFQDESVVDDSQLPKDRFSAERLKGVDSTLKIQPAELGDSAMYLCASSSDRGRVGELFFGEGSRLTVL.

The V gene is TRBV6-5, the J gene TRBJ1-1; D is undetermined. Looked up from germline, CDR1 is MNHEY and CDR2 is SVGAGI. The CDR3 totals 13 residues. V lost 6 bases to trimming and J lost 2 bases, with 10 bases between them. DNA for the CDR3: TGTGCCAGCAGACGCGGACGAAACACTGAAGCTTTCTTT. Amino acids: CASRRGRNTEAFF.